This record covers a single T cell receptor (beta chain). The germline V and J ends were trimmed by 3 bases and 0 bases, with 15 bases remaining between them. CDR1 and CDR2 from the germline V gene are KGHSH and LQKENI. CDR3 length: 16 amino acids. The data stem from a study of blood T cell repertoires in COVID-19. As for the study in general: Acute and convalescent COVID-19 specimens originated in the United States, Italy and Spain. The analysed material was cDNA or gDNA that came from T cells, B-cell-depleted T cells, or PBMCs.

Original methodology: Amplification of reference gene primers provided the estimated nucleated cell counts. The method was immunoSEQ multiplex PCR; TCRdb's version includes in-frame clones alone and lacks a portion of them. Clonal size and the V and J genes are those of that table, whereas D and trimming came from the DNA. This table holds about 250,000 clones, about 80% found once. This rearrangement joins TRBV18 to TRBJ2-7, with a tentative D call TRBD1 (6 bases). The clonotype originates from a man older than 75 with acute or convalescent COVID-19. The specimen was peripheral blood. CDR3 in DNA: TGTGCCAGCTCACCCCCCGTGGGGGCGAGCTCCTACGAGCAGTACTTC. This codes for CASSPPVGASSYEQYF.